Each of the 9 T cell receptor beta chains below was sequenced from the same sample in a study of blood T cell repertoires in COVID-19. Sequencing used immunoSEQ multiplex PCR; TCRdb keeps in-frame clones, though not all of them. Here the sample spans about 55,000 clones, 87% being singletons. Sequenced material: peripheral blood. The receptors stem from a man in his forties or fifties with COVID-19, enrolled during active disease.

This clone was found once. V is TRBV20-1 and J is TRBJ2-1; 10 positions agree with TRBD2. The CDR3 runs to 14 residues. Germline lookup yields CDR1 DFQATT and CDR2 SNEGSKA (reference sequence). Unmatched junction bases numbered 7, after V lost 3 bases and J lost 8 bases. CDR3 residues: CSASRASGRDEQFF. CDR3 sequence (DNA): TGCAGTGCTAGTAGGGCTAGCGGGAGAGATGAGCAGTTCTTC.

The gene calls are TRBV19 and TRBJ1-1, with D possibly matching TRBD1 (5 bases). Trimming took off 2 bases at V and 1 base at J, with 14 bases between the two ends. The CDR3 totals 16 residues. The germline V gene encodes CDR1 LNHDA and CDR2 SQIVND (reference sequence). The CDR3 protein is CASSIPQGTGNTEAFF. In nucleotides, the CDR3 is TGTGCCAGTAGTATACCTCAGGGTACAGGGAACACTGAAGCTTTCTTT.

This chain uses TRBV21-1 with TRBJ2-1; the DNA was not used to check the table's D call, TRBD2. TRBV21-1 is described as a pseudogene. The CDR3 extends over 17 amino acids. CDR3 amino acids: CASSKGTSGGHNNEQFF. As DNA, the CDR3 is TGTGCCAGCAGCAAAGGGACTAGCGGGGGCCACAACAATGAGCAGTTCTTC.

The V gene is TRBV28, the J gene TRBJ2-2, with 8 nucleotides matching TRBD1. The junction had 11 bases not matched to a gene; V was cut back by 8 bases and J by 6 bases. There are 15 residues in the CDR3. The V gene's germline CDR1 is MDHEN and CDR2 SYDVKM. This CDR3 is CASGAITGGPGELFF. The CDR3 DNA sequence: TGTGCCAGCGGGGCGATAACAGGGGGGCCCGGGGAGCTGTTTTTT.

The rearrangement links TRBV19 to TRBJ2-2, with D unclear. From germline, CDR1 is LNHDA and CDR2 SQIVND (reference sequence). The CDR3 is 12 residues long. V lost 5 bases and J lost 8, with 9 bases in between. The CDR3 here is CASSLQNGELFF. The DNA for the CDR3 is TGTGCCAGTAGTCTACAGAATGGGGAGCTGTTTTTT.

The chain carries TRBV3-1 (or the pseudogene TRBV3-2) and TRBJ2-3; 10 bases are a match to TRBD2. Looked up from germline, CDR1 is LGHDT and CDR2 is YNNKEL (reference sequence). Trimming at V came to 3 bases and at J to 4 bases, leaving 1 base not matched to a gene. This CDR3 has 14 residues. The DNA of the CDR3 is TGTGCCAGCAGCCACGGACTAGCGGCAGATACGCAGTATTTT. Translating gives CASSHGLAADTQYF.

The chain recombines TRBV4-1 with TRBJ1-3, with 7 bases that match TRBD1. Looked up from germline, CDR1 is MGHRA and CDR2 is YSYEKL. This CDR3 region has 16 residues. After removal of 2 bases from V and 3 bases from J, the junction contained 7 bases not matched to a gene. The CDR3 protein is CASSQPTTGYGNTIYF. The CDR3 region has the DNA TGCGCCAGCAGCCAACCGACGACAGGGTATGGAAACACCATATATTTT.

This rearrangement joins TRBV5-1 to TRBJ1-4; 9 bases fit TRBD1. The CDR3 sequence is 14 residues long. With 6 bases clipped from V and 8 bases from J, the junction kept 8 bases outside the gene matches. Germline V gene sequence: CDR1 SGHRS, CDR2 YFSETQ. The CDR3: CASTPGQGPEKLFF. The DNA for the CDR3 is TGCGCCAGCACACCGGGACAGGGCCCCGAAAAACTGTTTTTT.

This chain joins TRBV27 and TRBJ2-7; 10 nucleotides line up with TRBD1. In germline, CDR1 is MNHEY, CDR2 SMNVEV (reference sequence). The CDR3 extends over 14 amino acids. Germline trimming cut 5 bases from V and 4 bases from J; bases unmatched to any gene: 5. In DNA, the CDR3 is TGTGCCAGCAGTAAAGGACAGGGGGGGTACGAGCAGTACTTC. As protein: CASSKGQGGYEQYF.